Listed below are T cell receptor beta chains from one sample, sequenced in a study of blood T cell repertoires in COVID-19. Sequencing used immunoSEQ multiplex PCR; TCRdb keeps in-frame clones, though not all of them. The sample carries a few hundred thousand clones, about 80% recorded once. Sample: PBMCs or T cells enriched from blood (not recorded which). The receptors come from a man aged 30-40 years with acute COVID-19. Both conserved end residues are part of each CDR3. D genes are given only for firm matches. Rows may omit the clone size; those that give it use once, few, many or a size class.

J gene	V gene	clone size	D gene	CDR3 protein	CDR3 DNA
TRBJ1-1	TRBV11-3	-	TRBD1	CASGQGAKVWTEAFF	TGTGCCAGCGGACAGGGGGCGAAGGTTTGGACTGAAGCTTTCTTT
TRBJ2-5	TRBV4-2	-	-	CASSQDRGDQETQYF	TGTGCCAGCAGCCAAGATAGGGGCGACCAAGAGACCCAGTACTTC
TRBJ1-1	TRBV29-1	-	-	CSVVGRSDTEAFF	TGCAGCGTGGTGGGGAGGAGCGACACTGAAGCTTTCTTT
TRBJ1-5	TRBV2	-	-	CASSEEAEYSNQPQHF	TGTGCCAGCAGTGAAGAGGCGGAGTATAGCAATCAGCCCCAGCATTTT
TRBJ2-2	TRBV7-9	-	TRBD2	CASRFRASGGSNTGELFF	TGTGCCAGCAGATTCAGGGCTAGCGGGGGGTCGAACACCGGGGAGCTGTTTTTT
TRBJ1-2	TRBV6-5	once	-	CATRAPNDYGYTF	TGTGCCACACGAGCGCCGAATGACTATGGCTACACCTTC
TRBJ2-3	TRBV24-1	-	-	CATSLQGPNTDTQYF	TGTGCCACCAGCCTGCAGGGCCCGAACACAGATACGCAGTATTTT
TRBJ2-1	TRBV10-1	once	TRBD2	CASSGDPSGRAGNEQFF	TGCGCCAGCAGTGGAGACCCTAGCGGGAGGGCGGGTAATGAGCAGTTCTTC
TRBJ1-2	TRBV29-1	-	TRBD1	CSVLRQGAGFGYTF	TGCAGCGTTTTGAGACAGGGCGCGGGATTTGGCTACACCTTC
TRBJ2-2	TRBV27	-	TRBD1	CASNVQGATGELFF	TGTGCCAGCAACGTACAGGGGGCGACCGGGGAGCTGTTTTTT
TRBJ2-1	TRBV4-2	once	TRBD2	CASSQVPAGGAYNEQFF	TGTGCCAGCAGCCAAGTCCCCGCGGGAGGAGCCTACAATGAGCAGTTCTTC
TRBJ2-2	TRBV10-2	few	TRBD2	CASRTSGGGTGELFF	TGCGCCAGCAGGACTAGCGGGGGAGGCACCGGGGAGCTGTTTTTT
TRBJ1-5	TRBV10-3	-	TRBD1	CAISTGEDQPQHF	TGTGCCATCAGCACAGGGGAGGATCAGCCCCAGCATTTT
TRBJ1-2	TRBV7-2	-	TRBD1	CASTTDRDYGYTF	TGTGCCAGCACCACGGACAGGGACTATGGCTACACCTTC
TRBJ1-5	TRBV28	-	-	CASSILGSSNQPQHF	TGTGCCAGCAGTATATTGGGCTCTAGCAATCAGCCCCAGCATTTT
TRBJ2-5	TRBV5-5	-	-	CASSFGRLGEETQYF	TGTGCCAGCAGCTTCGGCAGGTTAGGTGAAGAGACCCAGTACTTC